The TCR beta chain described here comes from a study of T cell responses to AZD1222 COVID-19 vaccine. General study results and limits: In all cases, repertoires were sampled only after the peak T cell response. White British people made up most donors, females outnumbered males, and clonal diversity was possibly underestimated.

Comments on this clone: Its target is not known.

CDR3 size: 16 residues. V lost 10 bases and J 2 bases, leaving 23 bases between the germline ends. Germline values: CDR1 MNHEY, CDR2 SMNVEV (reference sequence). The data were produced by immunoSEQ multiplex PCR, yet TCRdb's version contains in-frame clones alone and is incomplete. This sample has 120,000 or so clones, with approximately 82% found just once. This TCR was recovered from an adult who received the AZD1222 COVID-19 vaccine. This chain connects TRBV27 to TRBJ1-1; no clear D gene. The starting material was peripheral blood, obtained 28 days after the second AZD1222 dose. The chain's CDR3 is CATQVMSTAGNTEAFF. Here the CDR3 DNA reads TGTGCCACCCAGGTTATGTCTACAGCCGGAAACACTGAAGCTTTCTTT.